These 19 T cell receptor beta chains originate from one sample sequenced in a study of T cells in Graves' hyperthyroidism and ophthalmopathy. RNA transcripts provided the source from which TCR beta CDR3 regions were amplified. Initially, a first-round RT-PCR of the TCR CDR3 employed the HTBI primer set. TCRdb redid the calling of the multiplex PCR reads with MiXCR, one entry per CDR3 protein. This table has a few hundred thousand distinct CDR3 sequences, 15% to 18% appearing once. The material sequenced was blood. These receptor sequences come from a woman between 25 and 40 years old with Graves' hyperthyroidism.

This clonotype was seen a handful of times. V is TRBV12-3 or TRBV12-4 and J is TRBJ1-4, with TRBD1 as a possible D gene (5 bases). Trimming pared 5 bases from V and 3 bases from J, leaving 10 bases between. This CDR3 region has 14 residues. CDR3 sequence: CASSRRESNEKLFF. CDR3 nucleotide sequence: TGTGCCAGCAGTCGCAGGGAGTCTAATGAAAAACTGTTTTTT.

This clonotype was observed a few times. This chain uses TRBV6-2 or TRBV6-3 with TRBJ2-1; the D gene is possibly TRBD2 (5 bases). Trimming shortened V by 5 bases and J by 4 bases, and 15 bases separated the two germline ends. Germline V gene data show CDR1 as MNHEY and CDR2 as SVGEGT. The CDR3 sequence is 15 residues long. CDR3 protein: CASSRTSHLYNEQFF. CDR3 DNA sequence: TGTGCCAGCAGTCGGACTTCCCACCTATACAATGAGCAGTTCTTC.

As to this clonotype: A much larger clonotype is one base distant, so this may be a read error. The chain employs TRBV6-1 and TRBJ2-7; D is perhaps TRBD1 (8 bases). The CDR3 sequence is 16 residues long. Between the trimmed V and J ends, which lost 3 bases and 2 bases, there was a span of 17 bases. Germline loops: CDR1 MNHNS, CDR2 SASEGT. The CDR3 loop reads CASSESRGTGTYEQYF. Here the CDR3 DNA reads TGTGCCAGCAGTGAGTCGCGGGGGACAGGCACCTACGAGCAGTACTTC.

This clonotype was observed a handful of times. This may be a read error, as it is one base from a much larger clone. V and J are TRBV25-1 and TRBJ1-1, with D possibly matching TRBD1 (5 bases). V was cut by 8 bases and J by 5 bases, with 12 bases left in between. The CDR3 contains 12 residues. Looked up from germline, CDR1 is MGHDK and CDR2 is SYGVNS. CDR3 loop: CASQIGATEAFF. The CDR3, as DNA: TGTGCCAGCCAAATAGGGGCAACTGAAGCTTTCTTT.

The chain employs TRBV10-3 and TRBJ1-2; D is possibly TRBD1 (5 bases). Germline assignment: CDR1 ENHRY and CDR2 SYGVKD. CDR3 length equals 14 residues. Deletions cut 10 bases from V and 1 base from J, with 16 bases between. CDR3 amino acids: CASGTKKINYGYTF. CDR3 nucleotides: TGTGCCAGCGGGACCAAGAAAATTAACTATGGCTACACCTTC.

This clonotype was seen many times. This chain uses TRBV20-1 with TRBJ2-1, with D maybe TRBD2 (6 bases). The germline V gene has CDR1 DFQATT and CDR2 SNEGSKA (reference sequence). The CDR3 has 15 residues. Trimming took off 1 base at V and 3 bases at J, with 13 bases between the two ends. CDR3 protein: CSARGTGLLYNEQFF. CDR3 nucleotides: TGCAGTGCTAGAGGAACGGGACTCCTCTACAATGAGCAGTTCTTC.

This clonotype turned up a few times. The chain uses TRBV25-1 and TRBJ2-2; perhaps TRBD1 as D (5 bases). The CDR3 covers 13 residues. Germline V gene data show CDR1 as MGHDK and CDR2 as SYGVNS. V lost 2 bases and J 6 bases, leaving 7 bases between the germline ends. As DNA, the CDR3 is TGTGCCAGCAGTGAAAGGGGTCCCGGGGAGCTGTTTTTT. Protein sequence: CASSERGPGELFF.

This clonotype showed up many times. The chain couples TRBV3-1 to TRBJ1-2; D not certain. V lost 0 bases, J lost 4 bases, and 9 bases lay in between. Germline V CDR1 and CDR2: LGHDT, YNNKEL (reference sequence). The CDR3 has 14 amino acids. The CDR3 nucleotides are TGTGCCAGCAGCCAAGACAGCAGATCCTATGGCTACACCTTC. It yields the protein CASSQDSRSYGYTF.

In this sample, this clonotype turned up many times. The chain links TRBV6-6 to TRBJ2-7, with 7 bases aligning to TRBD1. There are 17 residues in the CDR3. With V trimmed by 1 base and J by 1 base, 10 bases remained unmatched. Germline V CDR1 and CDR2: MNHNY, SVGAGI (reference sequence). The CDR3 coding sequence is TGTGCCAGCAGTTACTACACAGGGACAGATAGGTCCTACGAGCAGTACTTC. Translating it yields CASSYYTGTDRSYEQYF.

This clonotype was seen only a few times. V usage is TRBV20-1 and J usage is TRBJ2-5, with D hard to call. The V end was cut by 2 bases, the J end by 1 base, with 11 bases between. The germline V gene encodes CDR1 DFQATT and CDR2 SNEGSKA (reference sequence). This CDR3 is 14 amino acids long. In nucleotides, the CDR3 is TGCAGTGCTAGACCGGAGCGAAGCCAAGAGACCCAGTACTTC. It is translated as CSARPERSQETQYF.

This clonotype was observed a handful of times. The V call is TRBV27, the J call TRBJ1-2; D may be TRBD1 (5 bases). The germline CDR1 and CDR2 sequences are MNHEY and SMNVEV (reference sequence). The CDR3 sequence is 13 residues long. Trimming stripped 6 bases from V and 4 bases from J, with 12 bases between. The CDR3 protein is CASRPQDGYGYTF. CDR3 coding DNA: TGTGCCAGCAGGCCACAGGACGGCTATGGCTACACCTTC.

The V gene is TRBV6-2 or TRBV6-3, the J gene TRBJ2-2; TRBD2 agrees at 7 bases. CDR1 and CDR2 (germline): MNHEY, SVGEGT. The V segment lost 4 bases and the J segment 6 bases; nucleotides outside the gene matches: 17. The CDR3 contains 18 residues. DNA of the CDR3: TGTGCCAGCAGTTCCCGCGGCCTGCTTGCGGGAGAACCCGGGGAGCTGTTTTTT. It is translated as CASSSRGLLAGEPGELFF.

This clonotype was observed at least ten times. One end of the junction varies from germline; a read error may be responsible. The rearrangement uses TRBV7-9 and TRBJ2-3; the D is unclear. CDR3 length: 13 residues. The V gene's germline CDR1 is SEHNR and CDR2 FQNEAQ (reference sequence). For the CDR3, the DNA is TGTGCCGGCAGCTCTTCCAGCACAGATACGCAGTATTTT. Amino acids: CAGSSSSTDTQYF. The full variable domain, its missing parts supplied by reference TRBV7-9 and TRBJ2-3, is DTGVSQNPRHKITKRGQNVTFRCDPISEHNRLYWYRQTLGQGPEFLTYFQNEAQLEKSRLLSDRFSAERPKGSFSTLEIQRTEQGDSAMYLCAGSSSSTDTQYFGPGTRLTVL.

This clonotype was seen at least ten times. The V and J genes are TRBV18 and TRBJ1-5; D is unresolved. V gave up 4 bases and J gave up 4 bases, with 11 bases separating them. This CDR3 spans 14 amino acids. Germline V gene lookup returns CDR1 KGHSH and CDR2 LQKENI. CDR3 DNA sequence: TGTGCCAGCTCACGCGCGGAGGGTAATCAGCCCCAGCATTTT. Translating gives CASSRAEGNQPQHF.

This clonotype was detected ten times or more. J is TRBJ2-3 and V is TRBV5-1; 8 positions match TRBD1. J gave up 1 base and V 3 bases, and 4 bases lay outside the gene matches. CDR1 SGHRS and CDR2 YFSETQ come from the germline V gene. The CDR3 extends over 15 amino acids. CDR3 DNA sequence: TGCGCCAGCAGCTGGACAGGGTACGGCACAGATACGCAGTATTTT. Amino acid sequence: CASSWTGYGTDTQYF.

V usage is TRBV4-1 and J usage is TRBJ2-7; tentatively, D is TRBD1 (5 bases). The V end lost 3 bases, the J end lost 2 bases, and 14 bases lay between the germline ends. The CDR3 is made up of 15 amino acids. Germline V gene lookup returns CDR1 MGHRA and CDR2 YSYEKL. The CDR3, as DNA: TGCGCCAGCAGCCAGACTGACAGCCGCCCCTACGAGCAGTACTTC. It is translated as CASSQTDSRPYEQYF.

This clonotype was recorded at least ten times. The chain carries TRBV18 and TRBJ2-7, with 11 bases aligning to TRBD1. The CDR3 contains 15 residues. With 3 bases clipped from V and 2 bases from J, the junction kept 3 bases outside the gene matches. Germline CDR1 and CDR2: KGHSH and LQKENI. CDR3 nucleotides: TGTGCCAGCTCACCGATGGGACAGGGGGCCTACGAGCAGTACTTC. It translates to CASSPMGQGAYEQYF.

This clonotype was counted many times. This CDR3 is CASSQDRWRSSYNEQFF. CDR3 sequence (DNA): TGTGCCAGCAGCCAAGACCGATGGCGGAGCTCCTACAATGAGCAGTTCTTC. The chain couples TRBV4-2 to TRBJ2-1; D is uncertain. The germline V and J ends were trimmed by 0 bases and 0 bases, with 12 bases remaining between them. CDR3 size: 17 residues. Germline-derived CDR1 and CDR2 are LGHNA and YNFKEQ.

V usage is TRBV12-3 or TRBV12-4 and J usage is TRBJ1-1; 7 positions agree with TRBD1. The CDR3 extends over 13 amino acids. The V gene end was trimmed by 7 bases and the J gene end by 4 bases; junction bases not matched to a gene: 6. CDR3 DNA: TGTGCCAGCATTCCGGGACAGCTCACTGAAGCTTTCTTT. Its protein product is CASIPGQLTEAFF.